A single sample gave rise to the 14 T cell receptor beta chains below, sequenced in a study of blood T cell repertoires in COVID-19. Sequenced by immunoSEQ multiplex PCR; TCRdb stores in-frame clones only, minus some. This table has roughly 250,000 clones, approximately 80% appearing once. Sequenced input: peripheral blood. All receptors derive from a woman aged 55-70 years with active or convalescent COVID-19.

The chain has TRBV2 and TRBJ1-3; TRBD1 might be the D (6 bases). The CDR3 totals 16 residues. Germline V lookup: CDR1 SNHLY, CDR2 FYNNEI. With 0 bases removed from V and 4 bases from J, the gap between germline ends came to 13 bases. The CDR3 sequence: CASSEAYPGEGNTIYF. CDR3 DNA: TGTGCCAGCAGTGAAGCTTACCCAGGGGAGGGAAACACCATATATTTT.

The genes are TRBV4-1 and TRBJ2-7; 10 nucleotides agree with TRBD2. V trimming: 1 base; J trimming: 2 bases; junction bases outside the gene matches: 5. CDR3 length: 16 residues. Germline V gene data show CDR1 as MGHRA and CDR2 as YSYEKL. Here the CDR3 reads CASSQAPSGGPYEQYF. Written as DNA, the CDR3 is TGCGCCAGCAGCCAAGCCCCTAGCGGGGGTCCCTACGAGCAGTACTTC.

The CDR3 sequence: CASSWTGGAGQPQHF. The CDR3 DNA reads TGCGCCAGCAGCTGGACAGGGGGCGCAGGTCAGCCCCAGCATTTT. V gene TRBV4-1 combines with J gene TRBJ1-5, with TRBD1 matching 11 bases. V lost 5 bases to trimming and J lost 6 bases; unmatched junction nucleotides: 6. The CDR3 sequence is 15 residues long. Germline V gives CDR1 MGHRA, CDR2 YSYEKL.

A few counts support this clone. V and J are TRBV7-7 and TRBJ2-2; D perhaps matches TRBD1 (6 bases). The CDR3 loop spans 16 amino acids. Germline CDR1 SSHAT, CDR2 FNYEAQ (reference sequence). The ends were cut back, 5 bases at V and 5 bases at J, with 18 bases in the middle. This CDR3 is CASSPPRGLGTGELFF. CDR3 nucleotide sequence: TGTGCCAGCAGCCCACCGAGGGGGTTGGGGACCGGGGAGCTGTTTTTT. Using reference TRBV7-7 and TRBJ2-2 for the parts outside the CDR3, the full variable domain is GAGVSQSPRYKVTKRGQDVTLRCDPISSHATLYWYQQALGQGPEFLTYFNYEAQPDKSGLPSDRFSAERPEGSISTLTIQRTEQRDSAMYRCASSPPRGLGTGELFFGEGSRLTVL.

This clone occurred many times. This chain uses TRBV7-3 with TRBJ1-1, with D tentatively TRBD1 (5 bases). The CDR3 has 13 residues. The V gene's germline CDR1 is SGHTA and CDR2 FQGTGA. The V gene lost 3 bases and the J gene lost 6 bases, with 11 bases spanning the gap. The CDR3 region is CASSFDQGAEAFF. The CDR3, as DNA: TGTGCCAGCAGCTTCGATCAGGGCGCTGAAGCTTTCTTT. The full variable domain, with the rest looked up from reference TRBV7-3 and TRBJ1-1, is GAGVSQTPSNKVTEKGKYVELRCDPISGHTALYWYRQSLGQGPEFLIYFQGTGAADDSGLPNDRFFAVRPEGSVSTLKIQRTERGDSAVYLCASSFDQGAEAFFGQGTRLTVV.

This clone has only a few counts. The chain links TRBV19 to TRBJ2-7, with D maybe TRBD2 (5 bases). The CDR3 contains 13 residues. Trimming shortened V by 9 bases and J by 1 base, and 13 bases separated the two germline ends. Germline-derived CDR1 and CDR2 are LNHDA and SQIVND (reference sequence). The CDR3: CASEGSPSYEQYF. Written as DNA, the CDR3 is TGTGCCAGCGAGGGCTCCCCATCCTACGAGCAGTACTTC.

The chain couples TRBV25-1 to TRBJ1-5; D perhaps matches TRBD1 (6 bases). The CDR3 covers 13 residues. Germline assignment: CDR1 MGHDK and CDR2 SYGVNS. The V and J ends lost 4 bases and 5 bases respectively, with 9 bases between them. This chain's CDR3 is CASSGGPHQPQHF. CDR3 DNA: TGTGCCAGCAGTGGGGGGCCCCATCAGCCCCAGCATTTT.

The chain has TRBV5-8 and TRBJ2-3, with 10 bases aligning to TRBD2. The CDR3 is 15 amino acids. Germline V CDR1 and CDR2: SGHTS, YDEGEE. V lost 4 bases and J lost 4; bases outside the gene matches: 6. The chain's CDR3 is CASSPGLAEADTQYF. CDR3 DNA sequence: TGTGCCAGCAGCCCAGGACTAGCGGAAGCAGATACGCAGTATTTT.

The chain uses TRBV19 and TRBJ2-5; D possibly corresponds to TRBD2 (6 bases). V was shortened by 5 bases and J by 0 bases, with 10 bases between the two germline ends. The CDR3 is 14 amino acids. CDR1 and CDR2 from the germline V gene are LNHDA and SQIVND (reference sequence). DNA of the CDR3: TGTGCCAGTAGTTGGGGACTGAACCAAGAGACCCAGTACTTC. Protein product: CASSWGLNQETQYF.

This chain uses TRBV19 with TRBJ2-2, with 14 positions matching TRBD2. Germline lookup yields CDR1 LNHDA and CDR2 SQIVND (reference sequence). The ends lost 7 bases at V and 3 bases at J; junction bases unmatched: 10. CDR3 length: 18 residues. This CDR3 reads CASTSPTTSGGDTGELFF. DNA of the CDR3: TGTGCCAGTACCTCACCGACGACTAGCGGGGGGGACACCGGGGAGCTGTTTTTT.

This chain links TRBV18 with TRBJ1-6; D ambiguous. Trimming took off 3 bases at V and 10 bases at J, with 10 bases between the two ends. The germline V gene has CDR1 KGHSH and CDR2 LQKENI. This CDR3 contains 13 residues. CDR3 DNA: TGTGCCAGCTCACCGGGTCCGGGATCACCCCTCCACTTT. It translates to CASSPGPGSPLHF.

V gene TRBV10-3 combines with J gene TRBJ1-6, with D possibly TRBD1 on 6 matching bases. The CDR3 runs to 14 residues. Germline V gene lookup returns CDR1 ENHRY and CDR2 SYGVKD. Trimming shortened V by 2 bases and J by 6 bases, and 8 bases separated the two germline ends. CDR3 amino acids: CAISEAGANSPLHF. CDR3 DNA sequence: TGTGCCATCAGTGAGGCAGGGGCTAATTCACCCCTCCACTTT.

This chain links TRBV29-1 with TRBJ1-1; 10 bases map to TRBD1. V shed 7 bases and J 3 bases; nucleotides not matched to a gene: 8. CDR3 length: 14 amino acids. Germline V gene sequence: CDR1 SQVTM, CDR2 ANQGSEA. The CDR3 sequence: CSAKRTGGDTEAFF. CDR3 sequence (DNA): TGCAGCGCCAAACGGACAGGGGGAGACACTGAAGCTTTCTTT.

The chain joins TRBV5-5 to TRBJ1-1; TRBD1 might be the D (5 bases). The CDR3 is 12 amino acids. Germline CDR1 and CDR2: SGHKS and YYEKEE (reference sequence). Trimming shortened V by 3 bases and J by 11 bases, and 14 bases separated the two germline ends. CDR3 coding DNA: TGTGCCAGCAGCTGGGTCAGGGAGGAGGCTTTCTTT. Translated, it gives CASSWVREEAFF.